The present TCR beta chain was sequenced within a study of blood T cells in healthy people across ages. Study findings and constraints: Age advanced and TCR beta diversity per million T cells fell, roughly linearly. Diversity estimated from one million T cells was considered an underestimate.

A second PCR, run for about 6 to 11 cycles, used a sample-barcoded 5' primer plus a J-beta primer mix. The template-switch adaptor, which had 12 random nucleotides, put a tag on each cDNA molecule. MiXCR, run by TCRdb on the 5' RACE reads, gives a single entry per CDR3 protein. Among about 1.4 million distinct CDR3 sequences listed, roughly 64% were seen once. This CDR3 region has 17 residues. V lost 3 bases and J 2 bases, leaving 19 bases between the germline ends. Germline V lookup: CDR1 SEHNR, CDR2 FQNEAQ (reference sequence). This clonotype has more than one count but fewer than ten. Its antigen is still unknown. Donors gave ten milliliters of peripheral blood apiece.

The chain links TRBV7-9 to TRBJ1-2; possible D gene TRBD1, 6 bases. This sequence was found in a man between 18 and 35 years old in good health. The sequenced sample consisted of blood. As DNA, the CDR3 is TGTGCCAGCAGCTTCGGTCTTCGGGGTGGACAGAACTATGGCTACACCTTC. It is translated as CASSFGLRGGQNYGYTF. Drawing the rest from reference TRBV7-9 and TRBJ1-2, the complete variable domain is DTGVSQNPRHKITKRGQNVTFRCDPISEHNRLYWYRQTLGQGPEFLTYFQNEAQLEKSRLLSDRFSAERPKGSFSTLEIQRTEQGDSAMYLCASSFGLRGGQNYGYTFGSGTRLTVV.